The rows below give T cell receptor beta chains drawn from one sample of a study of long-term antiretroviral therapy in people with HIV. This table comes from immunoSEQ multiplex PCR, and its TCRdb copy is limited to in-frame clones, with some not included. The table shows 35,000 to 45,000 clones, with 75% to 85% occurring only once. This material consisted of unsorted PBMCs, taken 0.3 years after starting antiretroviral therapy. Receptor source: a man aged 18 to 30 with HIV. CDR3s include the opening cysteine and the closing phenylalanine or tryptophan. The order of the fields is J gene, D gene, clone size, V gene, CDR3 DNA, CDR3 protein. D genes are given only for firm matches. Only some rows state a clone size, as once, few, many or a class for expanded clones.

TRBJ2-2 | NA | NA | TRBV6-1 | TGTGCCAGCAGTGAACTACCGGGACGGGGGATCGGGGAGCTGTTTTTT | CASSELPGRGIGELFF
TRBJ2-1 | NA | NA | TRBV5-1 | TGCGCCAGCAGCTTGGCCGGCCTAGCGACAAGCTCCTACAATGAGCAGTTCTTC | CASSLAGLATSSYNEQFF
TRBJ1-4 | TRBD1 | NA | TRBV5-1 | TGCGCCAGCAGCGCCACAGGGGACGGTGAAAAACTGTTTTTT | CASSATGDGEKLFF
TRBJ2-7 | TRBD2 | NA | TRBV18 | TGTGCCAGCTCGACGGCGGGGGACGTCTACGAGCAGTACTTC | CASSTAGDVYEQYF
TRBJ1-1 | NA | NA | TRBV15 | TGTGCCACCAGCAGAGATCCGGGGGCTGAAGCTTTCTTT | CATSRDPGAEAFF
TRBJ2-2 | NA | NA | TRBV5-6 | TGTGCCAGCAGCCAGAACACCGGGGAGCTGTTTTTT | CASSQNTGELFF
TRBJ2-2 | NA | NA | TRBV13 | TGTGCCAGCAGCTTAGAATTAGCGGCGACCGGGGAGCTGTTTTTT | CASSLELAATGELFF
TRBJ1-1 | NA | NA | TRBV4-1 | TGCGCCAGCAAAAAAATACCGGGGTCCCTGAACACTGAAGCTTTCTTT | CASKKIPGSLNTEAFF
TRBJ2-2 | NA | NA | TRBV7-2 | TGTGCCAGCAGCTTCTGGGGCAGAGGGGGGGCCGGGGAGCTGTTTTTT | CASSFWGRGGAGELFF
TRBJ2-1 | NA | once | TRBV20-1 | TGCAGTGCTCCCCTAGCGAGTGAGCAGTTCTTC | CSAPLASEQFF
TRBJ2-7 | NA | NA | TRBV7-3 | TGTGCCAGCAGCTTAAGTCCGGGGGCGGGAGAGGACGAGCAGTACTTC | CASSLSPGAGEDEQYF
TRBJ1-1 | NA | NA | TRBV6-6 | TGTGCCAGCAGACGGCCCGACAGGAACACTGAAGCTTTCTTT | CASRRPDRNTEAFF
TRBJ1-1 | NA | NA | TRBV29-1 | TGCAGCGTGGGGGAAGCTTTCTTT | CSVGEAFF
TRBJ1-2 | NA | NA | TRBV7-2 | TGTGCCATCAGGGGAGTCGGCTATGGCTACACCTTC | CAIRGVGYGYTF
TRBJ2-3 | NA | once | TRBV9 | TGTGCCAGCAGCGACCGGGGTCTGGCAGATACGCAGTATTTT | CASSDRGLADTQYF
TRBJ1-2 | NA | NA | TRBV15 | TGTGCCACCAGCAGAGATCTTCAGGGAGGCTACACCTTC | CATSRDLQGGYTF
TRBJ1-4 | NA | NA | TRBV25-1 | TGTGCCAGCAGTATAGGGGAAAAACTGTTTTTT | CASSIGEKLFF
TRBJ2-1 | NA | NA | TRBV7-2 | TGTGCCAGCAGCCAACTCCGGAATGAGCAGTTCTTC | CASSQLRNEQFF
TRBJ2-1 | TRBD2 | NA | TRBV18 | TGTGCCAGCTCACCAGGACTAGCGGACTACAATGAGCAGTTCTTC | CASSPGLADYNEQFF
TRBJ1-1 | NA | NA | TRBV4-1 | TGCGCCAGCAGCCAAGATAGTAGGATCGCTTTCTTT | CASSQDSRIAFF
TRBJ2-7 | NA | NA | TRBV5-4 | TGTGCCAGCAGCCCGAGTGACGGCCACGAGCAGTACTTC | CASSPSDGHEQYF
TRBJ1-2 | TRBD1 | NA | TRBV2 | TGTGCCACCAGGGGGGATAACTATGGCTACACCTTC | CATRGDNYGYTF
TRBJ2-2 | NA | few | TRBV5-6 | TGTGCCAGCAGCTTGGTACCGGGTGGGACCGGGGAGCTGTTTTTT | CASSLVPGGTGELFF